This TCR beta chain was obtained from a study of patients and donors after allogeneic stem cell transplantation. From the RT-PCR reads, TCRdb called clonotypes with MiXCR, one entry per CDR3 protein. The sample carries approximately 410,000 distinct CDR3 sequences, approximately 16% recorded once. This clonotype has only a few counts. This clonotype was obtained from a human donor who was either an allogeneic HSCT recipient or a stem cell or donor lymphocyte infusion donor (not recorded which). It is not recorded whose cells these are; they may come from a transplant donor. Sequences were obtained from blood, either unsorted or a sorted T cell fraction (not recorded which).

The CDR3 DNA is TGCAGTGCTAGAGTTATGCTGGATGAGCAGTTCTTC. As protein: CSARVMLDEQFF. The chain has TRBV20-1 and TRBJ2-1; D not certain. V lost 1 base and J lost 8, with 9 bases in between. From germline, CDR1 is DFQATT and CDR2 SNEGSKA (reference sequence). This CDR3 spans 12 amino acids.